This T cell receptor (beta chain) originates from a study of cytomegalovirus exposure and HLA in healthy donors (dated by TCRdb to 2017 to 2019). About the full investigation: According to an earlier analysis of 587 of the donors, about 180 million T cells yielded 117 million unique TCR beta sequences and more than 250 Gb of sequence data. Roughly 300 gigabases of sequencing data and approximately 92 million unique TCR sequences made up an early release that covered 500 to 650 HLA-typed donors. Of the approximately 400 genotyped donors, roughly 80% fell in the genetic ancestry cluster associated with self-reported Caucasian donors. The study was designed to test whether signatures of past pathogen exposure could be identified by cataloging public T cell receptors. The study profiled the T cell repertoires of hundreds of subjects by immunosequencing and related them to cytomegalovirus serostatus. A separate validation cohort of over 95 different subjects was used in addition to the approximately 610-subject first cohort. The study combined high-throughput TCR immunosequencing, statistical association of individual TCRs with disease status, and machine learning to predict cytomegalovirus infection status. To study patterns of TCR occurrence, a later analysis re-analyzed previously published TCR beta repertoires from 550 to 800 donors and added high-resolution HLA genotyping. Rather than using new phenotypic data, the later analysis identified candidate immune exposures from TCR beta sequences and from how often those sequences occurred across donors. In an earlier analysis of about 590 of the donors, high-throughput TCR beta sequencing was used to judge whether each TCR beta V gene segment behaved as functional or pseudogenic. Donor age, sex, ethnicity and CMV serostatus were compiled alongside the repertoire data. A later genetic analysis took genome-wide SNP genotypes for 398 of the 666 donors and used that subset as a discovery cohort. Every repertoire in the discovery cohort had been generated on one and the same sequencing platform. Class I and class II HLA loci were covered by the typing at four-digit resolution. Typing coverage varied by locus: roughly 620-640 donors for A, B, C, DRB1 and DQB1; under 550 for DQA1; approximately 610 for DPA1; under 490 for DPB1. Five DR-DQ haplotypes were handled as single units for association and clustering because linkage in the cohort was strong. On average, about 200,000 unique TCR beta nucleotide sequences were sequenced per donor among fewer than 500 genotyped donors of the cohort, with around 19% of those sequences being non-productive. Overall study outcomes, separate from this receptor: When HLA alleles, especially DR and DQ, strongly co-occurred, attributing TCR associations to individual alleles was difficult. It was suggested by the authors that the approach could potentially be generalized to other disease states and immunological phenotypes. Some IMGT-functional V segments, including TRBV6-2 and TRBV6-3, could not be told apart with the 87-base-pair reads, so those segments were excluded. Broadly in line with IMGT annotations, most TCR beta V segments showed up in productive rearrangements about 90% or about 30% of the time in an earlier analysis of under 700 of the donors. In a later genetic analysis, a missense DCLRE1C variant was associated with V-gene and J-gene trimming of TCR beta chains, and the association was replicated in an independent cohort. Most CMV-associated TCR beta chains appeared to be HLA-restricted in a later analysis, and the HLA associations seemed to be driven largely by CMV exposure. A later analysis associated some 17,000 TCR beta sequences with specific HLA alleles at a false discovery rate of 0.05. While some public TCRs were present in many individuals, most TCR sequences turned up only very rarely across donors. This cohort had only TCR beta chains sequenced, and the lack of alpha or paired-chain data limited which features could be detected. A later genetic analysis reported fewer N-insertions in productive TCRs among donors in an Asian-associated ancestry cluster than the approximately 670-donor mean. The classifier was reported to diagnose cytomegalovirus status with high specificity and sensitivity in both the original and validation cohorts. In a later analysis, TCR association rates were found to vary across HLA loci, with the most associated TCRs seen for DRB1 alleles and the fewest for HLA-C alleles. In the study, approximately 160 TCR beta chains were listed as associated with cytomegalovirus. According to a later analysis, parvovirus B19, influenza, CMV and Epstein-Barr virus appeared linked to several top co-occurrence clusters. A few of the identified cytomegalovirus-associated TCR beta chains were confirmed in vitro to be specific for cytomegalovirus antigens. A further reported finding was that TCR beta sequences accurately predicted the HLA-A and HLA-B alleles for most subjects in the first cohort. A cluster of highly shared sequence variants was judged likely to be a technical artifact of the sequencing pipeline. Compared with equally common non-associated chains, HLA-associated TCR beta chains in a later analysis were more clonally expanded and had lower generation probabilities. Linkage disequilibrium might explain the correlated functional status among segregating V segments, but an unknown experimental factor could not be excluded. About 17 rarely observed V segments, including chromosome 9 orphons, were excluded from the earlier analysis of several hundred of the donors because counts were too low. For the cohort, immune exposure information was limited to CMV serostatus. Sequencing depth was assumed to be roughly uniform across donors in the presence/absence analyses, though that assumption may not hold. HLA typing was unavailable for some donors at each locus, so association tests used only the typed subset.

Libraries were made using the immunoSEQ multiplex PCR assay. The multiplex PCR relied on a mix of 60 forward primers for TCR Vbeta segments and 13 reverse primers for TCR Jbeta segments. The CDR3 region of rearranged TCR beta genes was amplified from genomic DNA with a multiplex PCR assay. The amplified TCR beta libraries were sequenced on the Illumina HiSeq System as 87-base-pair reads. The authors' analysis ran thus. A later analysis counted tens of millions of unique TCR beta chains across the 670 or so repertoires, and 10 million to 12 million of these chains were shared by at least two donors. Raw reads were error-corrected and collapsed into unique sequences with a nearest-neighbor algorithm that merged closely related sequences to remove PCR and sequencing errors. Alignment of CDR3 sequences to IMGT reference sequences was used to assign V, D and J gene segments. Each retained sequence needed at least a six-nucleotide match to both a V gene segment and a J gene segment. A rearrangement counted as productive if the CDR3 had no stop codons and remained in frame with V and J, and every other rearrangement counted as non-productive. Following IMGT convention, CDR3 was defined as the stretch from the second conserved V-encoded cysteine up to the conserved J-encoded phenylalanine. The earlier analysis of fewer than 700 of the donors excluded sequences that lacked an unambiguous match to a single V gene segment. An earlier analysis of over 450 of the donors classified V segments as functional when productive rearrangements were above 56.7% and as segregating when the standard deviation between donors was above 5%. A statistical classification framework was built for diagnosing cytomegalovirus status from the catalog of TCR beta chain sequences. A later analysis assigned V and J genes by comparing TCR nucleotide sequences with IMGT/GENE-DB human TR gene sequences. The TCRdist pipeline was used in a later analysis to assign CDR3 sequences and most-parsimonious VDJ recombination scenarios. In a later analysis, every TCR beta chain was defined by the combination of its CDR3 amino acid sequence and its V-gene family, and reads without a unique V-gene family were dropped. To address suspected cross-contamination and a sequencing artifact, a later analysis removed 450 to 700 highly shared, low-generation-probability nucleotide sequences. For each public chain, a later analysis derived a clonal expansion index from normalized ranks of inferred template counts within each repertoire. In a later analysis, generation probabilities were computed with a VDJ recombination model fitted to out-of-frame rearrangements, and the resulting probabilities were checked against IGoR. In a later analysis, hypergeometric tests were used to score TCR-TCR, TCR-HLA and TCR-CMV co-occurrence, with a repertoire-size bias correction applied to TCR pairs. False discovery rates were estimated in a later analysis by permuting HLA or CMV assignments 20 times. In a later analysis, co-occurring TCRs were grouped with DBSCAN, and TCRdist sequence similarity was added when clustering was performed within HLA-allele-positive subsets. Repertoires with fewer than 30,000 or more than 120,000 public chains, plus five repertoires with anomalous nucleotide sharing, were excluded from co-occurrence clustering. The source is immuneACCESS, and TCRdb retained only in-frame sequences with V and J called. Part of the clones is not carried over; for the studies checked, unresolved V genes explain less than half of this, and the remainder is unexplained. For V, J and clone size, that table is used; D and trimming come from the DNA. The sample table contains 60,000 to 70,000 clones; only one count was recorded for approximately 82% of them. In total, the top ten clones hold 20% to 25% of the sample.

The cohort comprised some 680 healthy bone marrow donors. At the time of sampling, every cohort member was nominally healthy, though immune exposures that went unrecorded were likely present. The donor tested CMV seropositive, placing the donor among the 290 or so seropositive members of the cohort. Each donor provided a peripheral blood sample, and peripheral blood mononuclear cells were used for TCR beta sequencing. Genomic DNA was extracted from the blood cell samples with the Qiagen DNeasy Blood Extraction Kit. CDR1 DFQATT and CDR2 SNEGSKA were looked up in the germline V gene (reference sequence). Trimming accounts for 8 bases at V and 5 bases at J, while the number of junction bases matched to no gene is 6. The CDR3 goes from the cysteine to the phenylalanine over 11 residues. This entry keeps only the CDR3 DNA: 33 bases, framed from base 1. As to this clone: The antigen this receptor binds is unknown. No base-level quality is on record; no much larger clone is a single base apart.

The V gene is TRBV20-1 and the J gene is TRBJ2-7, with 7 junctional bases fitting TRBD2. The source material was PBMCs. The TCR comes from a woman between 40 and 55 years old in good health and CMV-seropositive. The CDR3 protein sequence reads: CSPSAGDEQYF. Read as DNA, the sequence is TGCAGTCCCTCGGCGGGGGACGAGCAGTACTTC.